A single sample gave rise to the 19 T cell receptor beta chains below, sequenced in a study of T cells in women clearing cervical HPV infection. TCRdb keeps only in-frame clones here, not all; method: immunoSEQ multiplex PCR. The sample includes tens of thousands of clones. The specimen sequenced was blood buffy coat. These receptors were obtained from a woman between 18 and 69 years old with a cervical HPV16 infection that either progressed to CIN3+ or cleared (not recorded which).

A note on this clone: The DNA ends 3 residues before the CDR3 does, and the rest of the CDR3 is filled in from the germline J gene. V and J are TRBV2 and TRBJ2-3, with 12 bases fitting TRBD2. CDR3 size: 16 residues. V dropped 7 bases and J dropped 4; count of bases not matched to a gene: 9. CDR1 SNHLY and CDR2 FYNNEI come from the germline V gene. CDR3 protein: CASKVTSGRPADTQYF. CDR3 DNA (partial): TGTGCCAGCAAGGTCACTAGCGGGAGGCCCGCAGATACG.

As for this clone: The CDR3 extends 3 residues past the end of the read, so its final part is completed from the germline J gene. The V call is TRBV19, the J call TRBJ2-2; TRBD2 matches 7 bases. After removal of 1 base from V and 5 bases from J, the junction contained 4 bases not matched to a gene. This CDR3 is built from 15 residues. Germline values: CDR1 LNHDA, CDR2 SQIVND (reference sequence). CDR3 loop: CASSIVGLGTGELFF. Partial CDR3 DNA: TGTGCCAGTAGTATAGTTGGACTAGGAACCGGGGAG. The full variable domain, in which reference TRBV19 and TRBJ2-2 provide the parts outside the CDR3, is DGGITQSPKYLFRKEGQNVTLSCEQNLNHDAMYWYRQDPGQGLRLIYYSQIVNDFQKGDIAEGYSVSREKKESFPLTVTSAQKNPTAFYLCASSIVGLGTGELFFGEGSRLTVL.

To note about this clone: Read sequence stops 3 residues before the CDR3 end, and the germline J gene provides the missing end. The V call is TRBV19, the J call TRBJ1-4; D may be TRBD1 (6 bases). The V gene lost 9 bases and the J gene lost 5 bases, with 13 bases spanning the gap. Per germline, CDR1 LNHDA and CDR2 SQIVND (reference sequence). The CDR3 extends over 13 amino acids. CDR3 amino acids: CASKGVFNEKLFF. Incomplete CDR3 DNA: TGTGCCAGCAAGGGGGTGTTCAATGAAAAA.

To note about this clone: Coverage ceases 3 residues before the CDR3 finishes, and the germline J gene fills in the end. The chain has TRBV19 and TRBJ2-6; D remains unclear. Per the germline V gene, CDR1 is LNHDA and CDR2 is SQIVND (reference sequence). This CDR3 has 13 residues. V was shortened by 7 bases and J by 4 bases, with 8 bases between the two germline ends. The CDR3 protein is CASTGAGANVLTF. The covered CDR3 bases are TGTGCCAGTACAGGAGCCGGGGCCAACGTC.

Details on this clone: The sequence runs out 3 residues before the end of the CDR3; the remainder is reconstructed from the germline J gene. V is TRBV7-9 and J is TRBJ2-4; 7 bases agree with TRBD1. This CDR3 is built from 12 residues. CDR1 SEHNR and CDR2 FQNEAQ come from the germline V gene (reference sequence). Incomplete CDR3 DNA: TGTGCCAGCAGCTTTAACAGGGGTGGT. Residues: CASSFNRGG. The entire CDR3 protein is CASSFNRGGQYF.

Note on this clone: Relative to the germline gene, one junction end is altered; a read error may explain this. The read terminates 3 residues ahead of where the CDR3 ends, so the germline J gene completes it. V is TRBV4-2 and J is TRBJ2-3; TRBD2 aligns across 8 bases. The CDR3 length is 15 residues. The germline V gene has CDR1 LGHNA and CDR2 YNFKEQ. The covered CDR3 bases are TGCGCCAGCAGCCAATCCGGGACTAGTCGGGATACG. Protein sequence: CASSQSGTSRDT. The full CDR3 protein reads CASSQSGTSRDTQYF.

Regarding this clone: The read halts 3 residues ahead of the CDR3 end, with the missing end drawn from the germline J gene. The chain recombines TRBV19 with TRBJ2-7, with 7 bases fitting TRBD1. The CDR3 extends over 13 amino acids. Trimming took 6 bases from V and 4 from J; bases not matched to a gene: 6. From germline, CDR1 is LNHDA and CDR2 SQIVND (reference sequence). CDR3 amino acids: CASRPGTAYEQYF. Partial CDR3 DNA: TGTGCCAGTAGACCCGGGACAGCGTACGAG.

About this clone itself: The CDR3 is cut off 3 residues early in the read; its end comes from the germline J gene. The chain carries TRBV13 and TRBJ2-3, with 7 nucleotides matching TRBD2. The CDR3 runs 14 residues. Per the germline V gene, CDR1 is PRHDT and CDR2 is FYEKMQ (reference sequence). With V trimmed by 2 bases and J by 6 bases, 5 bases remained unmatched. CDR3 DNA, as far as it was read: TGTGCCAGCAGCTTAAGCGGGAAGGGGGATACG. Its protein is CASSLSGKGDT. The entire CDR3 protein is CASSLSGKGDTQYF.

Concerning this clone: The read terminates 3 residues before the CDR3 end, so the remaining end is supplied by the germline J gene. V usage is TRBV5-1 and J usage is TRBJ2-3; 9 bases agree with TRBD2. The CDR3 is 14 amino acids. With 5 bases clipped from V and 6 bases from J, the junction kept 7 bases outside the gene matches. Germline V gene sequence: CDR1 SGHRS, CDR2 YFSETQ. Incomplete CDR3 DNA: TGCGCCAGCAGTTCGGCGGGGGGGGTTGATACG. Amino acid sequence: CASSSAGGVDT. The complete CDR3 reads CASSSAGGVDTQYF.

With regard to this clone: At one end the junction does not follow the germline gene, possibly because of a read error. The read gets to within 3 residues of the CDR3 end, and the germline J gene fills in the rest. The same CDR3 is also encoded by other DNA sequences in this sample. The J gene is TRBJ1-3, the V gene TRBV11-2, with TRBD1 identical over 7 bases. The CDR3 extends over 14 amino acids. Germline loops: CDR1 SGHAT, CDR2 FQNNGV. The CDR3 spells CASSLGTAGNTIYF. CDR3 bases read: TGTGCCAGCAGCCTTGGGACAGCTGGAAACACA. Together with reference TRBV11-2 and TRBJ1-3, the CDR3 gives the full variable domain: EAGVAQSPRYKIIEKRQSVAFWCNPISGHATLYWYQQILGQGPKLLIQFQNNGVVDDSQLPKDRFSAERLKGVDSTLKIQPAKLEDSAVYLCASSLGTAGNTIYFGEGSWLTVV.

A word on this clone: The observed sequence ends 3 residues before the CDR3 terminus, with the missing tail filled in from the germline J gene. The rearrangement uses TRBV19 and TRBJ1-1, with 7 bases lining up with TRBD1. The CDR3 runs 14 residues. Germline CDR1 reads LNHDA; CDR2 reads SQIVND (reference sequence). This chain's CDR3 is CASSATDRVETAFF. CDR3 DNA, as far as it was read: TGTGCCAGTAGCGCCACCGACAGGGTAGAGACA.

Turning to this clone: The read stops 3 residues short of the end of the CDR3; the missing end is completed from the germline J gene. The chain links TRBV12-3 or TRBV12-4 to TRBJ2-3, with 10 bases lining up with TRBD2. The junction had 7 bases not matched to a gene; V was cut back by 7 bases and J by 3 bases. The CDR3 runs 15 residues. CDR3 in amino acids: CASTQLAGYTDTQYF. The DNA read from the CDR3 is TGTGCCAGCACCCAACTAGCGGGATATACAGATACG.

Turning to this clone: The DNA ends 3 residues before the CDR3 does, and the rest of the CDR3 is filled in from the germline J gene. This chain uses TRBV5-1 with TRBJ2-2, with a weak D call TRBD1 (6 bases). V was clipped by 3 bases and J by 6 bases, with 12 bases between them. CDR1 SGHRS and CDR2 YFSETQ come from the germline V gene. The CDR3 totals 14 residues. The CDR3 bases that were read are TGCGCCAGCAGCTGGGGGCAGATGGCCGGGGAG. As protein: CASSWGQMAGE. The full-length CDR3 reads as CASSWGQMAGELFF.

In the case of this clone: Sequencing ends 3 residues short of the CDR3 end; the germline J gene provides the rest. The chain combines TRBV4-2 with TRBJ1-2; 7 nucleotides line up with TRBD1. Per the germline V gene, CDR1 is LGHNA and CDR2 is YNFKEQ. This CDR3 has 15 amino acids. CDR3 loop: CASSQERQGLGGYTF. CDR3 bases read: TGTGCCAGCAGCCAAGAACGACAGGGCCTAGGAGGC.

Comments on this clone: The read halts 3 residues ahead of the CDR3 end, with the missing end drawn from the germline J gene. This chain connects TRBV20-1 to TRBJ2-1; 14 bases line up with TRBD2. CDR1 and CDR2 from the germline V gene are DFQATT and SNEGSKA (reference sequence). V lost 5 bases, J lost 9 bases, and 6 bases stayed unmatched. The CDR3 is 14 amino acids. CDR3: CSAEGTSGSFEQFF. Partial CDR3 DNA: TGCAGTGCTGAAGGGACTAGCGGGAGTTTTGAG.

About this clone: The read is 3 residues too short to cover the CDR3 end, so that end is filled in from the germline J gene. The rearrangement links TRBV2 to TRBJ1-3, with a tentative D call TRBD1 (5 bases). Trimming removed 2 bases from V and 0 bases from J, with 11 bases in between. The V gene's germline CDR1 is SNHLY and CDR2 FYNNEI. CDR3 length equals 16 residues. CDR3 sequence: CASSEFPDISGNTIYF. The sequenced CDR3 bases are TGTGCCAGCAGTGAATTTCCGGACATCTCTGGAAACACC.

Concerning this clone: With the read ending 3 residues before the CDR3 end, the germline J gene is used to fill in that end. The chain is built from TRBV2 and TRBJ1-4; 8 bases are a match to TRBD1. The CDR3 loop spans 16 amino acids. Germline lookup yields CDR1 SNHLY and CDR2 FYNNEI. CDR3 DNA (partial): TGTGCCAGCAGTCATATACTGGACAGGGAAGGATCACCA. Protein: CASSHILDREGSP. In full, the CDR3 reads CASSHILDREGSPLFF.

With respect to this clone: The read terminates 3 residues ahead of where the CDR3 ends, so the germline J gene completes it. The chain recombines TRBV19 with TRBJ2-3; 7 bases are a match to TRBD1. Germline lookup yields CDR1 LNHDA and CDR2 SQIVND (reference sequence). The CDR3 totals 17 residues. This chain's CDR3 is CASSPRATGHSNQPQYF. Partial CDR3 DNA: TGTGCCAGTAGTCCACGGGCGACAGGGCATAGCAATCAGCCG.

For this clone: The CDR3 end is not reached by the read, which stops 3 residues before it; the germline J gene fills it in. The gene calls are TRBV12-5 and TRBJ2-3, with 14 bases that match TRBD2. Germline values: CDR1 LGHNT, CDR2 FRNRAP. The CDR3 consists of 18 residues. V lost 6 bases, J lost 4 bases, and 12 bases stayed unmatched. The part of the CDR3 DNA that was read is TGTGCTAGTGGAGCCGGGACTAGCGGGAGAGGTTCCGCAGATACG. The encoded protein is CASGAGTSGRGSADT. The entire CDR3 reads CASGAGTSGRGSADTQYF. The full variable domain, rest sourced from reference TRBV12-5 and TRBJ2-3, is DARVTQTPRHKVTEMGQEVTMRCQPILGHNTVFWYRQTMMQGLELLAYFRNRAPLDDSGMPKDRFSAEMPDATLATLKIQPSEPRDSAVYFCASGAGTSGRGSADTQYFGPGTRLTVL.